The clone carrying this T cell receptor beta chain came up a few times. This record belongs to a study of human T cells and chemical hapten exposure. Turning to the study itself: Subjects had 2% DPC placed on roughly 2 cm by roughly 2 cm of upper inner arm skin for sensitization. DPC at 0.01% went onto the upper back in patch tests, read at 6 days.

Each CDR3 protein gets one entry after TCRdb re-called the RACE reads with MiXCR. The sample yields under 110,000 distinct CDR3 sequences, 12% seen once. The time point: pre-sensitization, week 0. Documented treatment: therapeutic diphenylcyclopropenone sensitization with weekly scalp DPC. The authors extracted total RNA from unfractionated whole blood. Source: whole blood, taken in connection with sensitization to the hapten diphenylcyclopropenone (DPC). This receptor was identified in a woman aged 45-60 years with alopecia areata. Some clones in this sample may be carry-over from other donors' samples.

Here the CDR3 reads CASSLVPGLATDTQYF. The CDR3 region has the DNA TGTGCCAGCAGCTTAGTCCCGGGACTAGCGACAGATACGCAGTATTTT. The chain joins TRBV11-2 to TRBJ2-3; TRBD2 aligns across 10 bases. Germline V gene data show CDR1 as SGHAT and CDR2 as FQNNGV. The CDR3 sequence is 16 residues long. J lost 3 bases, V lost 1 base, and 4 bases had no gene match.